Listed here are 26 T cell receptor beta chains from one sample, sequenced in a study of early T cells in non-severe SARS-CoV-2 infection. TCRdb independently ran MiXCR on the 5' RACE reads; one entry per CDR3 protein. The sample carries around 63,000 distinct CDR3 sequences, 5.9% recorded once. The sequenced sample was whole blood, obtained at baseline. Receptors were obtained from an adult who was a healthcare worker with PCR-confirmed SARS-CoV-2 infection or an uninfected control (not recorded which).

The rearrangement links TRBV20-1 to TRBJ2-7; D remains ambiguous. The CDR3 totals 14 residues. Germline V gene lookup returns CDR1 DFQATT and CDR2 SNEGSKA (reference sequence). The V gene lost 4 bases and the J gene lost 0 bases, with 13 bases spanning the gap. CDR3: CSATQNLLSYEQYF. Written as DNA, the CDR3 is TGCAGTGCTACTCAGAATCTTCTCTCCTACGAGCAGTACTTC.

This clonotype has at least ten counts. The chain couples TRBV12-3 or TRBV12-4 to TRBJ2-7; 10 bases align to TRBD1. CDR3 length equals 15 residues. V lost 6 bases, J lost 4 bases, and 9 bases stayed unmatched. The CDR3 spells CASSHETGGRYEQYF. CDR3 bases: TGTGCCAGCAGCCATGAGACAGGGGGCAGATACGAGCAGTACTTC.

The table lists this clonotype with many counts. J is TRBJ2-5 and V is TRBV2; D unclear. This CDR3 has 14 amino acids. Germline V gene lookup returns CDR1 SNHLY and CDR2 FYNNEI. Trimming took 2 bases from V and 5 from J, leaving 12 bases between them. The CDR3: CASSERVPPETQYF. The DNA of the CDR3 is TGTGCCAGCAGTGAAAGGGTCCCCCCGGAGACCCAGTACTTC. Full variable domain (rest looked up from reference TRBV2 and TRBJ2-5): EPEVTQTPSHQVTQMGQEVILRCVPISNHLYFYWYRQILGQKVEFLVSFYNNEISEKSEIFDDQFSVERPDGSNFTLKIRSTKLEDSAMYFCASSERVPPETQYFGPGTRLLVL.

The genes are TRBV7-2 and TRBJ2-1; D is uncertain. The ends were cut back, 3 bases at V and 7 bases at J, with 13 bases in the middle. Germline CDR1 and CDR2: SGHTA and FQGNSA. The CDR3 runs to 14 residues. This CDR3 is CASSFQRAPNEQFF. The CDR3 bases are TGTGCCAGCAGCTTTCAACGAGCGCCGAATGAGCAGTTCTTC.

This clonotype was recorded at least ten times. The chain links TRBV2 to TRBJ2-3, with D unresolved. The CDR3 sequence is 11 residues long. Trimming cost V 5 bases and J 2 bases, with 2 bases left between them. Germline V lookup: CDR1 SNHLY, CDR2 FYNNEI. CDR3 in DNA: TGTGCCAGCAGTACCACAGATACGCAGTATTTT. As protein: CASSTTDTQYF.

J is TRBJ1-1 and V is TRBV6-5; 8 bases match TRBD1. V was clipped by 5 bases and J by 2 bases; unmatched bases: 4. CDR3 length: 14 residues. From germline, CDR1 is MNHEY and CDR2 SVGAGI. The CDR3 DNA sequence: TGTGCCAGCAGTGCCACAGGGGGAAACACTGAAGCTTTCTTT. Protein: CASSATGGNTEAFF.

This clonotype was detected many times. The chain carries TRBV29-1 and TRBJ2-7; no clear D gene. Per the germline V gene, CDR1 is SQVTM and CDR2 is ANQGSEA. Trimming shortened V by 4 bases and J by 3 bases, and 4 bases separated the two germline ends. The CDR3 runs 10 residues. The CDR3 reads CSVGSYEQYF. In DNA, the CDR3 is TGCAGCGTTGGGAGCTACGAGCAGTACTTC.

At least ten counts were recorded for this clonotype. The genes are TRBV9 and TRBJ2-3; TRBD1 agrees at 10 bases. V shed 2 bases and J 1 base; nucleotides not matched to a gene: 7. Germline V CDR1 and CDR2: SGDLS, YYNGEE. CDR3 length: 17 amino acids. In nucleotides, the CDR3 is TGTGCCAGCAGCGTGGGACAGGGGCGACTCCGCACAGATACGCAGTATTTT. Translating gives CASSVGQGRLRTDTQYF.

The rearrangement joins TRBV2 to TRBJ1-2, with D possibly TRBD1 on 5 matching bases. V was shortened by 8 bases and J by 7 bases, with 5 bases between the two germline ends. The CDR3 contains 9 residues. Germline CDR1 SNHLY, CDR2 FYNNEI. CDR3 nucleotide sequence: TGTGCCAGCGGGGGTGGCTACACCTTC. It specifies CASGGGYTF.

This clonotype was seen many times. The chain combines TRBV10-3 with TRBJ1-3, with a tentative D call TRBD1 (5 bases). The germline gives CDR1 ENHRY, CDR2 SYGVKD. Trimming shortened V by 6 bases and J by 0 bases, and 12 bases separated the two germline ends. The CDR3 spans 15 residues. For the CDR3, the DNA is TGTGCCATCAGAAGCAGGGATGACTCTGGAAACACCATATATTTT. Its protein is CAIRSRDDSGNTIYF.

The chain is built from TRBV7-2 and TRBJ2-7; 9 bases are a match to TRBD1. V shed 0 bases and J 4 bases; nucleotides not matched to a gene: 1. Per the germline V gene, CDR1 is SGHTA and CDR2 is FQGNSA. There are 14 residues in the CDR3. CDR3 bases: TGTGCCAGCAGCTTAGCCGGACAGGGGTACGAGCAGTACTTC. Translated: CASSLAGQGYEQYF.

In its sample, this clonotype was seen many times. The chain's CDR3 is CASTTYLGTGELFF. The CDR3 DNA reads as TGTGCCAGCACCACTTACCTGGGGACCGGGGAGCTGTTTTTT. The chain has TRBV6-5 and TRBJ2-2, with D unclear. The germline V and J ends were trimmed by 7 bases and 5 bases, with 14 bases remaining between them. The CDR3 has 14 amino acids. Looked up from germline, CDR1 is MNHEY and CDR2 is SVGAGI.

There are many counts of this clonotype. The V and J genes are TRBV14 and TRBJ1-6; tentatively, D is TRBD1 (5 bases). Per the germline V gene, CDR1 is SGHDN and CDR2 is FVKESK. The CDR3 consists of 15 residues. Trimming shortened V by 4 bases and J by 7 bases, and 14 bases separated the two germline ends. CDR3 residues: CASSPLGGGNSPLHF. Here the CDR3 DNA reads TGTGCCAGCAGCCCCCTTGGCGGGGGGAATTCACCCCTCCACTTT.

This clonotype was detected ten times or more. This chain uses TRBV28 with TRBJ2-3; D remains unclear. CDR1 is MDHEN, CDR2 SYDVKM, per germline. V shed 3 bases and J shed 2 bases, with 12 bases lying between them. The CDR3 length is 15 residues. CDR3 nucleotide sequence: TGTGCCAGCAGTTTCCCCCGTCTGTACACAGATACGCAGTATTTT. Its protein product is CASSFPRLYTDTQYF.

This clonotype has more than one count but fewer than ten. The V call is TRBV29-1, the J call TRBJ1-1; 8 nucleotides match TRBD1. Per germline, CDR1 SQVTM and CDR2 ANQGSEA. The CDR3 totals 13 residues. The J segment lost 5 bases and the V segment lost 4 bases, leaving 6 bases of the junction unmatched. In nucleotides, the CDR3 is TGCAGCGTTGCGGGGCAGGGGGCGACTGAAGCTTTCTTT. Protein sequence: CSVAGQGATEAFF.

This clonotype appeared many times. The J gene is TRBJ2-2, the V gene TRBV6-1; the match to TRBD1 covers 7 bases. CDR1 is MNHNS, CDR2 SASEGT, per germline. The V gene end was trimmed by 0 bases and the J gene end by 4 bases; junction bases not matched to a gene: 5. This CDR3 region has 16 residues. CDR3 protein: CASSEAVAGGTGELFF. The CDR3 DNA is TGTGCCAGCAGTGAAGCAGTGGCAGGGGGCACCGGGGAGCTGTTTTTT.

Only a few counts were recorded for this clonotype. The V gene is TRBV13, the J gene TRBJ2-7; a weak D match, TRBD1 (5 bases). The V and J ends lost 8 bases and 2 bases respectively, with 13 bases between them. Per the germline V gene, CDR1 is PRHDT and CDR2 is FYEKMQ (reference sequence). The CDR3 has 13 residues. The CDR3 loop is CASGASGPYEQYF. The CDR3 coding sequence is TGTGCCAGCGGGGCTTCAGGGCCCTACGAGCAGTACTTC.

This clonotype was found many times. J is TRBJ2-2 and V is TRBV19, with D possibly being TRBD2 (5 bases). The V end was cut by 5 bases, the J end by 9 bases, with 22 bases between. This CDR3 has 16 residues. Germline CDR1 and CDR2: LNHDA and SQIVND (reference sequence). The CDR3 DNA is TGTGCCAGTAGTCCCCTCCCAGCGGACGTTCGCCGGGAGCTGTTTTTT. It specifies CASSPLPADVRRELFF. The entire variable domain, with the rest obtained from reference TRBV19 and TRBJ2-2, is as follows: DGGITQSPKYLFRKEGQNVTLSCEQNLNHDAMYWYRQDPGQGLRLIYYSQIVNDFQKGDIAEGYSVSREKKESFPLTVTSAQKNPTAFYLCASSPLPADVRRELFFGEGSRLTVL.

This clonotype occurred a few times. The CDR3 sequence: CASSQELQAIKTYNEQFF. Written as DNA, the CDR3 is TGCGCCAGCAGCCAAGAGTTACAGGCGATAAAGACCTACAATGAGCAGTTCTTC. The rearrangement links TRBV4-3 to TRBJ2-1; tentative D call: TRBD1 (5 bases). The CDR3 totals 18 residues. Germline V gene data show CDR1 as LGHNA and CDR2 as YSLEER. V shed 0 bases and J shed 2 bases, with 17 bases lying between them.

This clonotype has only a few counts. This chain links TRBV24-1 with TRBJ2-3; 9 bases agree with TRBD1. Losses at the gene ends were 8 bases for V and 3 bases for J; bases not matched to a gene: 2. Germline assignment: CDR1 KGHDR and CDR2 SFDVKD. The CDR3 extends over 13 amino acids. The CDR3 sequence: CATKDRGTDTQYF. The CDR3 DNA sequence: TGTGCCACCAAGGACAGGGGAACAGATACGCAGTATTTT.

This clonotype was detected a few times. The V call is TRBV21-1, the J call TRBJ1-3; the table's D call of TRBD1 was not tested on the DNA. TRBV21-1 is assigned pseudogene status. The CDR3 consists of 13 residues. CDR3 in DNA: TGTGCCAGCAGCGAGGACAGTGGAAACACCATATATTTT. It translates to CASSEDSGNTIYF.

This clonotype was observed many times. The chain employs TRBV28 and TRBJ2-3, with D perhaps TRBD2 (6 bases). The V gene's germline CDR1 is MDHEN and CDR2 SYDVKM. This CDR3 is 14 amino acids long. V lost 4 bases to trimming and J lost 5 bases, with 13 bases between them. The CDR3: CASSWGGMIDTQYF. The CDR3 DNA sequence: TGTGCCAGCAGTTGGGGCGGGATGATAGATACGCAGTATTTT. The full variable domain, completed using reference TRBV28 and TRBJ2-3, is DVKVTQSSRYLVKRTGEKVFLECVQDMDHENMFWYRQDPGLGLRLIYFSYDVKMKEKGDIPEGYSVSREKKERFSLILESASTNQTSMYLCASSWGGMIDTQYFGPGTRLTVL.

There are many counts of this clonotype. The rearrangement links TRBV29-1 to TRBJ1-2; no clear D gene. CDR1 and CDR2 (germline): SQVTM, ANQGSEA. The CDR3 sequence is 10 residues long. V lost 7 bases and J lost 2, with 5 bases in between. The CDR3 sequence is CSDDNYGYTF. The CDR3 DNA reads TGCAGCGATGACAACTATGGCTACACCTTC.

This clonotype occurred a few times. This chain connects TRBV27 to TRBJ2-3, with TRBD2 matching over 10 bases. The CDR3 sequence is 12 residues long. The J segment lost 13 bases and the V segment lost 11 bases, leaving 12 bases of the junction unmatched. In germline, CDR1 is MNHEY, CDR2 SMNVEV (reference sequence). The CDR3 loop reads CASGNLLAGEYF. The CDR3 bases are TGTGCCTCCGGAAACCTCCTAGCGGGAGAGTATTTT.

This clonotype has a count of ten or more. The gene calls are TRBV29-1 and TRBJ2-1; possible D gene TRBD2, 6 bases. Trimming removed 4 bases at V and 7 bases at J, with 17 bases between. Germline loops: CDR1 SQVTM, CDR2 ANQGSEA. The CDR3 sequence is 14 residues long. In DNA, the CDR3 is TGCAGCGTTGTAAGAGGGGACTTATGGAATGAGCAGTTCTTC. This gives the protein CSVVRGDLWNEQFF.

This clonotype appeared many times. The V and J genes are TRBV18 and TRBJ1-5; 7 bases are shared with TRBD1. CDR3 length: 20 residues. Germline CDR1 and CDR2: KGHSH and LQKENI. J gave up 0 bases and V 1 base, and 15 bases lay outside the gene matches. The CDR3 loop is CASSPLHPGTARFSNQPQHF. The DNA for the CDR3 is TGTGCCAGCTCACCACTTCATCCCGGGACAGCGCGTTTTAGCAATCAGCCCCAGCATTTT.